This T cell receptor (beta chain) was captured by sequencing in a study of neoadjuvant anti-PD-1 for oral cavity cancer. Study-wide background: Patients without progression received a fourth nivolumab dose around day 43, then surgical resection on days 50-56. Findings of the study overall: Treg/Th17 ratio rose with pretreatment blood and fell with post-treatment tumor TCRbeta clonality.

Stated time point: after neoadjuvant nivolumab, at surgical resection. This clone appeared once. Its specificity is unknown. CDR3 length: 15 residues. Trimming cost V 4 bases and J 5 bases, with 17 bases left between them. In germline, CDR1 is MNHEY, CDR2 SMNVEV (reference sequence). PBMC libraries mostly used about 450 ng of input genomic DNA, with six replicates per sample. This table comes from immunoSEQ multiplex PCR, and its TCRdb copy is limited to in-frame clones, with some not included. The sample records about 42,000 clones, about three quarters being singletons. The clonotype comes from a person aged 35-79 years with oral cavity squamous cell carcinoma. Material: PBMCs, obtained after nivolumab (anti-PD-1) treatment. This chain joins TRBV27 and TRBJ1-1; no clear D gene. CDR3 sequence (DNA): TGTGCCAGCAGTTATTCGTCTCTCTCGGGGACTGAAGCTTTCTTT. This codes for CASSYSSLSGTEAFF.